This T cell receptor beta chain is drawn from a study of cytomegalovirus exposure and HLA in healthy donors. General study points: It was assumed in the presence/absence analyses that sequencing depth was roughly uniform across donors. Analysis performed later found more than 15,000 TCR beta sequences associated with HLA alleles at 0.05 false discovery rate. Later, an analysis showed that TCR beta chains associated with HLA were more clonally expanded than others that were equally common. Follow-up analysis found HLA locus-dependent TCR association rates, highest for DRB1 and lowest for HLA-C.

This CDR3 has 15 residues. The germline V gene has CDR1 SNHLY and CDR2 FYNNEI. V shed 6 bases and J shed 5 bases, with 16 bases lying between them. Primers: 60 Vbeta forward and 13 Jbeta reverse. Some clones are missing from TCRdb's copy, which holds only in-frame ones; the method was immunoSEQ multiplex PCR. The table lists 170,000 or so clones, approximately 88% of them singletons, with about 0.4% in the top ten. Only one count was recorded for this clone. Its target is not known. This rearrangement joins TRBV2 to TRBJ2-2; no firm D call. This sequence originates from a boy between 2 and 15 years old in good health and CMV-seronegative. Source material: PBMCs. The CDR3: CASSASPIRTGELFF. CDR3 nucleotide sequence: TGTGCCAGCAGCGCCTCTCCTATCAGGACCGGGGAGCTGTTTTTT.